What follows describes a single T cell receptor (beta chain). The antigen remains unidentified. Amplification of TCR alpha and beta CDR3 regions from RNA used iRepertoire nested multiplex PCR. Input was roughly 95-400 ng of tissue mRNA or PBMC total RNA. TCRdb re-analysed the multiplex PCR reads in MiXCR, keeping a single row per CDR3 protein. The sample comprises around 170,000 distinct CDR3 sequences, around 45% of which are singletons, and 5.2% rests with the top ten. The sample is drawn from a study of glioma-infiltrating T cells. The germline V and J ends were trimmed by 4 bases and 8 bases, with 11 bases remaining between them. The CDR3 contains 12 residues. General study findings and limits: Tissue and blood shared very few CDR3 sequences.

The chain employs TRBV12-3 or TRBV12-4 and TRBJ1-2, with D unclear. The sequence came from a human donor with low-grade glioma or glioblastoma, undergoing nonglioma brain surgery, or in good health (not recorded which). Sequenced input: glioma tissue, nonneoplastic brain tissue, or PBMCs (not recorded which). Here the CDR3 DNA reads TGTGCCAGCAGTTATCACCGGAACGGCTACACCTTC. This encodes CASSYHRNGYTF.